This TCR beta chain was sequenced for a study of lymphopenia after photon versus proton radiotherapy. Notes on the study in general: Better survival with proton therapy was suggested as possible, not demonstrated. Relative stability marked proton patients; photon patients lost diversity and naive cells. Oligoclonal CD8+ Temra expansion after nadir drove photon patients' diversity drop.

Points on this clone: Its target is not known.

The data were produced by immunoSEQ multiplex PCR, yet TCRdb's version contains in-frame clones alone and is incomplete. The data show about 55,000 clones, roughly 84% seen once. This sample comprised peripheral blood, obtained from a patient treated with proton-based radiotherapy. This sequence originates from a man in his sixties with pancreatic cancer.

The DNA for the CDR3 is TGTGCCAGCAGCTTATCCGGGACTAATAATCAGCCCCAGCATTTT. It yields the protein CASSLSGTNNQPQHF. This rearrangement joins TRBV7-9 to TRBJ1-5; maybe TRBD1 (5 bases). CDR1 is SEHNR and CDR2 is FQNEAQ in the germline V gene (reference sequence). The V end lost 2 bases, the J end lost 4 bases, and 12 bases lay between the germline ends. This CDR3 is 15 amino acids long.